The table lists the clone carrying this T cell receptor beta chain with a few counts. Its specificity is not known. This entry is derived from a study of a mutant IDH1 vaccine in newly diagnosed glioma. Study outcomes and limitations: Pseudoprogression seemed unlinked to shifts in top peripheral T cell clonotypes.

The time point is: baseline, week 1 (first vaccination visit). Treatment defined: pre-vaccination baseline after standard-of-care therapy. Only in-frame clones appear in the TCRdb table, and some are missing; sequencing was by immunoSEQ multiplex PCR. In the table there are about 51,000 clones, about three quarters of which are singletons. The germline gives CDR1 SEHNR, CDR2 FQNEAQ (reference sequence). This CDR3 has 14 residues. The V and J ends lost 1 base and 5 bases, in that order; junction bases with no gene match: 1. The sequencing here drew on PBMCs, taken from a glioma patient treated with radiotherapy, temozolomide or both. The genes are TRBV7-9 and TRBJ1-4, with 7 bases aligning to TRBD1. This receptor was obtained from a woman aged 40 to 50 with glioma. The DNA of the CDR3 is TGTGCCAGCAGCTTAGGACAGGGAAATGAAAAACTGTTTTTT. Translating gives CASSLGQGNEKLFF.